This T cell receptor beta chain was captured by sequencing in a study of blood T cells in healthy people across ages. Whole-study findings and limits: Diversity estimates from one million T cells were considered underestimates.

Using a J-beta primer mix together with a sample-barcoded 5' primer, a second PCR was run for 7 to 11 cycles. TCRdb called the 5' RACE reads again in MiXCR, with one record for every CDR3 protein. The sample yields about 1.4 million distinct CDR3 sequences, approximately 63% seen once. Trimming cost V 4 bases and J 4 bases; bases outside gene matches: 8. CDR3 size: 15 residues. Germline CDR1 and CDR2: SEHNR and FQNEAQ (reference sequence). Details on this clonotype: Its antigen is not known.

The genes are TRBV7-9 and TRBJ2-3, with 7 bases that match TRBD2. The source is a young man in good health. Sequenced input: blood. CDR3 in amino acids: CASSSVAGAADTQYF. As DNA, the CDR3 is TGTGCCAGCAGCTCCGTGGCGGGAGCGGCAGATACGCAGTATTTT.